A single sample is the source of the 4 T cell receptor beta chains below, sequenced in a study of cytomegalovirus exposure and HLA in healthy donors (dated by TCRdb to about 2017). The protocol used for the library was the immunoSEQ multiplex PCR assay. The multiplex PCR relied on a mix of 60 forward primers for TCR Vbeta segments and 13 reverse primers for TCR Jbeta segments. Not all clones reach the TCRdb copy of this immuneACCESS table, which keeps in-frame sequences only. Checked studies attribute under half of the gap to unresolved V genes and leave the rest unexplained. The table for this sample lists about 130,000 clones; 8% to 11% of them were counted only once. The ten largest clones take up 4.6% of the sample. Sequenced: PBMCs. The receptors stem from a woman between 18 and 30 years old in good health and CMV-seropositive.

The sample holds a few counts of this clone. V is TRBV2 and J is TRBJ2-1; D remains unclear. The V gene's germline CDR1 is SNHLY and CDR2 FYNNEI. The V and J ends lost 7 bases and 6 bases respectively, with 10 bases between them. The CDR3 covers 12 residues. The CDR3 loop reads CASTRHVNEQFF. The CDR3 DNA is TGTGCCAGCACTCGACACGTCAATGAGCAGTTCTTC.

This clone was observed a handful of times. The V and J genes are TRBV4-1 and TRBJ2-6; D may be TRBD2 (6 bases). The CDR3 loop spans 21 amino acids. Germline CDR1 and CDR2: MGHRA and YSYEKL. V was shortened by 0 bases and J by 2 bases, with 23 bases between the two germline ends. CDR3 loop: CASSQDSGKLRPGAGANVLTF. The CDR3 DNA follows: TGCGCCAGCAGCCAAGATAGTGGGAAACTGCGCCCGGGGGCTGGGGCCAACGTCCTGACTTTC.

The genes are TRBV4-1 and TRBJ2-2, with D possibly matching TRBD2 (6 bases). Germline V gives CDR1 MGHRA, CDR2 YSYEKL. The germline V and J ends were trimmed by 1 base and 1 base, with 10 bases remaining between them. This CDR3 has 16 amino acids. CDR3 residues: CASSQVLGLNTGELFF. The DNA of the CDR3 is TGCGCCAGCAGCCAAGTCTTGGGACTGAACACCGGGGAGCTGTTTTTT.

The genes are TRBV29-1 and TRBJ1-2, with D uncertain. V was shortened by 3 bases and J by 4 bases, with 6 bases between the two germline ends. The length of the CDR3 is 11 residues. Germline assignment: CDR1 SQVTM and CDR2 ANQGSEA. The CDR3 DNA reads as TGCAGCGTTGAGTCCAGCTATGGCTACACCTTC. Amino acids: CSVESSYGYTF.